Included here is one TCR beta chain sequence, with context. The data were obtained in a study of blood T cell repertoires in COVID-19. About the study: Researchers got acute and convalescent COVID-19 samples from the United States, Italy and Spain. T cells, B-cell-depleted T cells, or PBMCs provided the cDNA or gDNA that served as material.

As handled by the study authors: Reference gene primer amplification gave estimated nucleated cell counts. Assay used: immunoSEQ multiplex PCR; TCRdb lists only in-frame clones, some missing. The DNA gave D and trimming, while V, J and clone size come from that table. Among some 270,000 clones listed, roughly 80% were seen once. Enrollment of patients from Seattle took place during active infection, with longitudinal follow-up. CDR1 and CDR2 (germline): SGHTA, FQGNSA. There are 15 residues in the CDR3. V lost 5 bases to trimming and J lost 7 bases; unmatched junction nucleotides: 7. The sample consisted of peripheral blood. The TCR comes from a person aged 65 to 85 with COVID-19, enrolled during active disease. The gene calls are TRBV7-2 and TRBJ1-6, with 8 bases identical to TRBD1. The CDR3 here is CASSARRDRNSPLHF. The CDR3 nucleotides read TGTGCCAGCAGCGCTCGGAGGGACAGGAATTCACCCCTCCACTTT.